This entry lists 23 T cell receptor beta chains sequenced from one sample in a study of CD4 T cells in relation to SARS-CoV-2 and coronaviruses. Unexposed donor CD4+ T cells date from 2011-2018, before the COVID-19 pandemic. The cells were cultured for over eight days before CD4+ T cells were isolated. Their specific antigens are unknown. TCRdb's table, derived via immunoSEQ multiplex PCR, lists solely in-frame clones and lacks some. The sample lists some 30,000 clones; nearly 80% were seen once. Sequenced material: CD4+ T cells from PBMCs, cultured in vitro. These receptors were collected from a human donor in good health.

To note about this clone: The same CDR3 can be traced to other DNA sequences in this sample. V is TRBV5-1 and J is TRBJ2-3, with D hard to call. Germline lookup yields CDR1 SGHRS and CDR2 YFSETQ. The CDR3 loop spans 12 amino acids. V lost 4 bases, J lost 4 bases, and 7 bases lay in between. CDR3 loop: CASSPQADTQYF. As DNA, the CDR3 is TGCGCCAGCAGCCCCCAAGCAGATACGCAGTATTTT.

The chain joins TRBV6-5 to TRBJ2-1; D is perhaps TRBD1 or TRBD2 (5 bases each). The length of the CDR3 is 15 residues. The V gene's germline CDR1 is MNHEY and CDR2 SVGAGI. The germline V and J ends were trimmed by 7 bases and 1 base, with 14 bases remaining between them. CDR3 DNA: TGTGCCAGCAAACCCGGGACCCTATCCTACAATGAGCAGTTCTTC. Its translation is CASKPGTLSYNEQFF.

By share, this clone ranks as medium-sized. CDR3 sequence (DNA): TGTGCCTGGGCCTACGGGACGTCCTCCTACAATGAGCAGTTCTTC. Residues: CAWAYGTSSYNEQFF. The chain recombines TRBV30 with TRBJ2-1; either TRBD1 or TRBD2 may supply D (5 bases each). V lost 5 bases and J 0 bases, leaving 14 bases between the germline ends. The CDR3 is made up of 15 amino acids. Per the germline V gene, CDR1 is GTSNPN and CDR2 is SVGIG (reference sequence).

This sequence joins TRBV19 and TRBJ2-7, with TRBD2 as a possible D gene (5 bases). V was shortened by 1 base and J by 3 bases, with 7 bases between the two germline ends. CDR1 and CDR2 (germline): LNHDA, SQIVND (reference sequence). CDR3 size: 13 residues. The CDR3 nucleotides read TGTGCCAGTAGTATAGGGAGGTTCTACGAGCAGTACTTC. Amino acid sequence: CASSIGRFYEQYF.

The chain recombines TRBV29-1 with TRBJ2-1; TRBD2 might be the D (6 bases). Germline V gives CDR1 SQVTM, CDR2 ANQGSEA. CDR3 length: 13 residues. V was trimmed by 5 bases and J by 6 bases, leaving 14 bases between them. The CDR3 DNA reads TGCAGCGTTTTGGGGCCCGGGGGCAATGAGCAGTTCTTC. Translation gives CSVLGPGGNEQFF.

The chain uses TRBV7-9 and TRBJ2-7; perhaps D is TRBD1 or TRBD2 (5 bases each). This CDR3 has 14 residues. V lost 3 bases, J lost 2 bases, and 11 bases lay in between. CDR1 is SEHNR and CDR2 is FQNEAQ in the germline V gene (reference sequence). The CDR3 here is CASSFGSGPYEQYF. CDR3 DNA: TGTGCCAGCAGCTTCGGCTCGGGGCCCTACGAGCAGTACTTC.

This chain links TRBV4-3 with TRBJ2-1; 8 bases align to TRBD2. The ends lost 4 bases at V and 8 bases at J; junction bases unmatched: 13. Germline V gene sequence: CDR1 LGHNA, CDR2 YSLEER. The CDR3 spans 16 residues. The CDR3 loop is CASSPKRGLGTDEQFF. CDR3 nucleotide sequence: TGCGCCAGCAGCCCCAAACGGGGACTAGGGACTGATGAGCAGTTCTTC.

The CDR3 region is CASSTLWTGSSYEQYF. The DNA for the CDR3 is TGTGCCAGCAGCACCCTCTGGACAGGGAGCTCCTACGAGCAGTACTTC. The chain joins TRBV7-9 to TRBJ2-7; 8 bases fit TRBD1. The CDR3 consists of 16 residues. V shed 5 bases and J 0 bases; nucleotides not matched to a gene: 9. In germline, CDR1 is SEHNR, CDR2 FQNEAQ (reference sequence).

The chain joins TRBV2 to TRBJ1-1; tentatively, D is TRBD1 (6 bases). The V and J ends lost 6 bases and 0 bases respectively, with 8 bases between them. This CDR3 contains 13 residues. Germline V gives CDR1 SNHLY, CDR2 FYNNEI. The CDR3 nucleotides are TGTGCCAGCAGACGGGACATGAACACTGAAGCTTTCTTT. As protein: CASRRDMNTEAFF.

The DNA for the CDR3 is TGTGCCAGCTCCCCCGGGGAGAGGGGGGCTGAAGCTTTCTTT. As protein: CASSPGERGAEAFF. This chain uses TRBV18 with TRBJ1-1; D might be TRBD1 (6 bases). V was clipped by 6 bases and J by 6 bases, with 17 bases between them. The V gene's germline CDR1 is KGHSH and CDR2 LQKENI. The CDR3 runs to 14 residues. The variable domain in full, with the rest retrieved from reference TRBV18 and TRBJ1-1, is NAGVMQNPRHLVRRRGQEARLRCSPMKGHSHVYWYRQLPEEGLKFMVYLQKENIIDESGMPKERFSAEFPKEGPSILRIQQVVRGDSAAYFCASSPGERGAEAFFGQGTRLTVV.

In this sample, this clone turned up a few times. Here the CDR3 DNA reads TGTGCCAGCAGCCAAGGTACAGGGGGTACGCAGTATTTT. Protein sequence: CASSQGTGGTQYF. This rearrangement joins TRBV3-1 (or the pseudogene TRBV3-2) to TRBJ2-3; TRBD1 matches at 8 bases. The CDR3 consists of 13 residues. V shed 1 base and J 8 bases; nucleotides not matched to a gene: 2. Germline assignment: CDR1 LGHDT and CDR2 YNNKEL (reference sequence).

By share, this clone ranks as medium-sized (0.01 to 0.1%). The chain couples TRBV7-2 to TRBJ2-3, with no clear D. V was clipped by 5 bases and J by 0 bases, with 12 bases between them. The CDR3 covers 15 residues. Germline V gene lookup returns CDR1 SGHTA and CDR2 FQGNSA. The CDR3 loop is CASSPTYLSTDTQYF. CDR3 sequence (DNA): TGTGCCAGCAGCCCCACATACCTCAGCACAGATACGCAGTATTTT. Based on the CDR3 plus reference TRBV7-2 and TRBJ2-3, the full variable domain is GAGVSQSPSNKVTEKGKDVELRCDPISGHTALYWYRQSLGQGLEFLIYFQGNSAPDKSGLPSDRFSAERTGGSVSTLTIQRTQQEDSAVYLCASSPTYLSTDTQYFGPGTRLTVL.

This clone appeared a single time. Here the CDR3 DNA reads TGTGCCAGCAGCACAGGACAGGGCTTAGATAATGAAAAACTGTTTTTT. Its protein product is CASSTGQGLDNEKLFF. V gene TRBV7-9 combines with J gene TRBJ1-4; TRBD1 matches at 8 bases. CDR1 and CDR2 from the germline V gene are SEHNR and FQNEAQ (reference sequence). The CDR3 extends over 16 amino acids. Trimming cost V 5 bases and J 4 bases; bases outside gene matches: 9.

This chain links TRBV6-5 with TRBJ1-2; TRBD1 is a possible D gene (6 bases). Trimming took 5 bases from V and 5 from J, leaving 15 bases between them. Per the germline V gene, CDR1 is MNHEY and CDR2 is SVGAGI. The CDR3 loop spans 14 amino acids. The DNA of the CDR3 is TGTGCCAGCAGTCCACTGGGACACCAGTATGGCTACACCTTC. It specifies CASSPLGHQYGYTF.

This clone was detected only a few times. This chain connects TRBV11-2 to TRBJ1-1; TRBD1 matches 9 bases. V lost 1 base to trimming and J lost 4 bases; unmatched junction nucleotides: 4. CDR1 and CDR2 (germline): SGHAT, FQNNGV. CDR3 size: 15 residues. CDR3 bases: TGTGCCAGCAGCTTAGGACAGGGGGTTGGCACTGAAGCTTTCTTT. It codes for CASSLGQGVGTEAFF.

The chain combines TRBV27 with TRBJ2-1; possible D gene TRBD2, 6 bases. Germline values: CDR1 MNHEY, CDR2 SMNVEV (reference sequence). The CDR3 is 16 residues long. With 2 bases removed from V and 15 bases from J, the gap between germline ends came to 26 bases. DNA for the CDR3: TGTGCCAGCAGTTTACCTGGGGATAGCGGTAATGCCCGGCGGTTCTTC. It codes for CASSLPGDSGNARRFF.

This clone was seen a handful of times. This chain's CDR3 is CASSLVGLTSYEQYF. The CDR3 bases are TGTGCCAGCAGCTTAGTTGGGCTTACCTCCTACGAGCAGTACTTC. J is TRBJ2-7 and V is TRBV7-9; D unclear. Trimming shortened V by 1 base and J by 0 bases, and 10 bases separated the two germline ends. Germline CDR1 is SEHNR and CDR2 is FQNEAQ (reference sequence). The CDR3 loop spans 15 amino acids.

This clone came up a few times. The V call is TRBV2, the J call TRBJ1-1; D is perhaps TRBD1 (5 bases). This CDR3 has 14 amino acids. Germline V gene data show CDR1 as SNHLY and CDR2 as FYNNEI. Trimming removed 8 bases at V and 4 bases at J, with 17 bases between. CDR3: CASETPPGGTEAFF. The CDR3 nucleotides read TGTGCCAGCGAGACGCCCCCGGGGGGCACTGAAGCTTTCTTT.

The chain joins TRBV12-5 to TRBJ1-1; perhaps TRBD1 as D (6 bases). CDR3 length: 14 amino acids. Germline V CDR1 and CDR2: LGHNT, FRNRAP. V was cut by 5 bases and J by 0 bases, with 10 bases left in between. The CDR3 protein is CASGTGQMNTEAFF. CDR3 DNA sequence: TGTGCTAGTGGTACCGGACAGATGAACACTGAAGCTTTCTTT.

This clone has a handful of counts. The chain combines TRBV3-1 (or the pseudogene TRBV3-2) with TRBJ2-3, with a weak D call TRBD2 (6 bases). Germline lookup yields CDR1 LGHDT and CDR2 YNNKEL (reference sequence). V dropped 4 bases and J dropped 2 bases, with 10 bases sitting between them. The CDR3 length is 14 residues. CDR3 DNA sequence: TGTGCCAGCAGCCTCAGGAGGGTCACAGATACGCAGTATTTT. Its protein is CASSLRRVTDTQYF.

This chain links TRBV6-5 with TRBJ2-3; maybe TRBD2 (6 bases). The CDR3 sequence is 14 residues long. Trimming removed 7 bases at V and 7 bases at J, with 18 bases between. Germline loops: CDR1 MNHEY, CDR2 SVGAGI. Here the CDR3 reads CASKLASFGNTQYF. The CDR3 DNA reads as TGTGCCAGCAAACTAGCATCGTTTGGTAATACGCAGTATTTT.

The chain employs TRBV11-2 and TRBJ1-4; unclear D gene. Germline V lookup: CDR1 SGHAT, CDR2 FQNNGV. This CDR3 spans 12 amino acids. V was trimmed by 0 bases and J by 12 bases, leaving 8 bases between them. CDR3 sequence (DNA): TGTGCCAGCAGCTTAGACACTGCGGAACTGTTTTTT. This codes for CASSLDTAELFF.

In its sample, this clone was seen once. V and J are TRBV7-2 and TRBJ2-5; D tentatively reads TRBD1 or TRBD2 (7 bases each). This CDR3 has 16 residues. V lost 10 bases and J 3 bases, leaving 24 bases between the germline ends. CDR1 and CDR2 (germline): SGHTA, FQGNSA. This chain's CDR3 is CATQGGASGAKETQYF. The CDR3, as DNA: TGTGCCACCCAGGGGGGGGCTAGCGGAGCCAAAGAGACCCAGTACTTC.